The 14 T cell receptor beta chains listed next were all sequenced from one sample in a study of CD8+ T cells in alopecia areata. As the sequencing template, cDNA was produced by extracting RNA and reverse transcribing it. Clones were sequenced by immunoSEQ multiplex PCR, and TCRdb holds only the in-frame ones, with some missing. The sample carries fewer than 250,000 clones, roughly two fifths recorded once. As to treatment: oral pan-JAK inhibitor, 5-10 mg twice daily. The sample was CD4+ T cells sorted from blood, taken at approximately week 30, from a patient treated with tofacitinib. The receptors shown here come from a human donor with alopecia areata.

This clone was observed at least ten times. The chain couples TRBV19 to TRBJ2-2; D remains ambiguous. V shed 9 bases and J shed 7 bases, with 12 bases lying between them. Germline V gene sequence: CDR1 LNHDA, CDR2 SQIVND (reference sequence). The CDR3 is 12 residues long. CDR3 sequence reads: CASPDGLGELFF. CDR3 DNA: TGTGCCAGCCCGGACGGGCTCGGGGAGCTGTTTTTT.

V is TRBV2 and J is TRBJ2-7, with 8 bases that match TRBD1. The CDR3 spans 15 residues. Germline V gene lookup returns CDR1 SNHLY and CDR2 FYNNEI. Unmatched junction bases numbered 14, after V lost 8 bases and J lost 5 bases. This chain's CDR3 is CASQNEQGGLNEQYF. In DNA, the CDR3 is TGTGCCAGCCAAAATGAACAGGGGGGTCTGAACGAGCAGTACTTC.

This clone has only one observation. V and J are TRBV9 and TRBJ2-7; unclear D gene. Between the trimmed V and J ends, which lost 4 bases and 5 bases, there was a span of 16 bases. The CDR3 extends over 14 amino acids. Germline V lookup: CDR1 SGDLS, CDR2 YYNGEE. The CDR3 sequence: CASSKATPPDEQYF. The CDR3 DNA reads TGTGCCAGCAGCAAAGCGACACCCCCTGACGAGCAGTACTTC.

CDR3 in DNA: TGTGCCAGCATCGATCAGGGGAGGGCACAGCCCCAGCATTTT. Residues: CASIDQGRAQPQHF. This sequence joins TRBV6-6 and TRBJ1-5; maybe TRBD1 (6 bases). The germline V and J ends were trimmed by 7 bases and 7 bases, with 17 bases remaining between them. Per germline, CDR1 MNHNY and CDR2 SVGAGI (reference sequence). The CDR3 runs to 14 residues.

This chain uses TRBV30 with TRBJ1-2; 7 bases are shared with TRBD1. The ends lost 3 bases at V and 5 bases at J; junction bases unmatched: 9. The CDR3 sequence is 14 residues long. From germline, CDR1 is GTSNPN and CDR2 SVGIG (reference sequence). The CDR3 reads CAWRRQGSAYGYTF. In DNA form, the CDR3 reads TGTGCCTGGAGGAGACAGGGCTCGGCTTATGGCTACACCTTC.

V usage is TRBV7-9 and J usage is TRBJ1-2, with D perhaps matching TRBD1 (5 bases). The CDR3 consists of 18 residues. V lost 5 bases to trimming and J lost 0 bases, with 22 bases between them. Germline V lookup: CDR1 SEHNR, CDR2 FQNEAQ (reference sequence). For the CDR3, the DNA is TGTGCCAGCAGCCCCCGGTGGGGCAGGAGCCTACCTAACTATGGCTACACCTTC. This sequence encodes CASSPRWGRSLPNYGYTF.

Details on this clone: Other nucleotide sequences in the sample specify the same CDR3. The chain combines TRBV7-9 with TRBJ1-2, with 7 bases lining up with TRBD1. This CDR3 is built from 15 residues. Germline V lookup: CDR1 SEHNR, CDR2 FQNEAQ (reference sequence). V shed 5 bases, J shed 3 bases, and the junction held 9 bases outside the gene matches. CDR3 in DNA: TGTGCCAGCAGCCTAACAGGGGTGGGTGACTATGGCTACACCTTC. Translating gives CASSLTGVGDYGYTF.

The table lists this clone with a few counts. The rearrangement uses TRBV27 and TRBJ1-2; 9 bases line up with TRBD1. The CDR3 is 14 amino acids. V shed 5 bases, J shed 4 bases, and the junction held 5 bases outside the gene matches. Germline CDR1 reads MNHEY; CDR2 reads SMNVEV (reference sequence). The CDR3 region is CASSRDRATYGYTF. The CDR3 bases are TGTGCCAGCAGTCGGGACAGGGCAACCTATGGCTACACCTTC.

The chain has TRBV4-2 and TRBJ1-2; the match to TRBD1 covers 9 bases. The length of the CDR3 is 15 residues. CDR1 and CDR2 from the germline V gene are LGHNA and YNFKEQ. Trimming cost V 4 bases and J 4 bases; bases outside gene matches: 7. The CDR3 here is CASSLPGQGSYGYTF. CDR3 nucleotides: TGTGCCAGCAGCCTTCCGGGACAGGGCTCCTATGGCTACACCTTC.

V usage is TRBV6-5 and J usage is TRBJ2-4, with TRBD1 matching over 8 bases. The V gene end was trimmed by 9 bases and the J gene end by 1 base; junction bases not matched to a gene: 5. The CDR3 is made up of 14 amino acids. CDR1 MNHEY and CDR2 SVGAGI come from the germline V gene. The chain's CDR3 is CARQGVLAKNIQYF. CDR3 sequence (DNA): TGTGCCAGACAGGGGGTTTTGGCCAAAAACATTCAGTACTTC.

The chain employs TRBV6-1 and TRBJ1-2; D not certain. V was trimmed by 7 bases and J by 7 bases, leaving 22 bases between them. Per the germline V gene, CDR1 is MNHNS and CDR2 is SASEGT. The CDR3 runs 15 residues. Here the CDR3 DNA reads TGTGCCAGCACCCAGGACCGAGTATACGTCGGTGGCTACACCTTC. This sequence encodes CASTQDRVYVGGYTF.

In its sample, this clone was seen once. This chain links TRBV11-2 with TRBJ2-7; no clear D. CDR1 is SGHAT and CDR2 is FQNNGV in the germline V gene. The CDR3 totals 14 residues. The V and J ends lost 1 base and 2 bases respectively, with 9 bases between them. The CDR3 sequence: CASSLVRNPYEQYF. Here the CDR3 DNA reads TGTGCCAGCAGCTTAGTTCGGAACCCCTACGAGCAGTACTTC.

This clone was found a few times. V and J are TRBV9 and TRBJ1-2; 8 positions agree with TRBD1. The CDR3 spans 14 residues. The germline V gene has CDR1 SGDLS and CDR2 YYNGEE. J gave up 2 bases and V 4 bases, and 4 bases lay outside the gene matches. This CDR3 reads CASSPRTGNYGYTF. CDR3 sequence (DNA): TGTGCCAGCAGCCCACGGACAGGGAACTATGGCTACACCTTC.

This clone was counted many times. CDR3 nucleotides: TGTGCCAGCAGTTTGGCAAGGGGAGGCTACACCTTC. Encoded protein: CASSLARGGYTF. This chain connects TRBV28 to TRBJ1-2; the D gene is possibly TRBD1 (5 bases). This CDR3 contains 12 residues. CDR1 and CDR2 (germline): MDHEN, SYDVKM. The V gene lost 3 bases and the J gene lost 8 bases, with 10 bases spanning the gap.